This TCR beta chain was recorded in a study of cytomegalovirus exposure and HLA in healthy donors. Study findings and constraints: V segments that were indistinguishable, TRBV6-2 and TRBV6-3 among them, were omitted from analysis. The study flagged about 150 TCR beta chains as cytomegalovirus-associated.

CDR1 and CDR2 (germline): SEHNR, FQNEAQ (reference sequence). V was clipped by 1 base and J by 3 bases; unmatched bases: 6. The CDR3 has 17 residues. PCR primers comprised 60 Vbeta and 13 Jbeta primers. Some clones are missing from TCRdb's copy, which holds only in-frame ones; the method was immunoSEQ multiplex PCR. The profile shows roughly 180,000 clones, 75% to 90% of them singletons. Remarks on this clone: The antigen remains undetermined.

The sequence derives from a girl aged 10-17 years in good health and CMV-seropositive. The sequenced sample was PBMCs. V gene TRBV7-9 combines with J gene TRBJ1-2, with 12 bases identical to TRBD1. The CDR3 here is CASSLGLGTGGYYGYTF. The CDR3 nucleotides read TGTGCCAGCAGCTTAGGACTAGGGACAGGGGGCTACTATGGCTACACCTTC.